This is a list of T cell receptor beta chains from one sample in a study of blood T cells in healthy people across ages. TCRdb reprocessed the 5' RACE reads via MiXCR and lists one record per CDR3 protein. This table has hundreds of thousands of distinct CDR3 sequences, roughly three fifths appearing once. Material for sequencing was blood. These receptors all come from a man aged 40-49 years in good health. Each CDR3 is given with its conserved first and last residue. Each record gives: V gene, D gene, J gene, clone size, CDR3 DNA, CDR3 protein. A D gene is named only where the DNA matches it firmly. Where a row states a size, it is once, few, many or the class of an expanded clone; other rows omit it.

TRBV14,NA,TRBJ2-3,few,TGTGCCAGTTCGGGACTTTACACAGATACGCAGTATTTT,CASSGLYTDTQYF
TRBV7-9,NA,TRBJ2-2,NA,TGTGCCAGCAGGTTCGGAGGGGACACCGGGGAGCTGTTTTTT,CASRFGGDTGELFF
TRBV2,NA,TRBJ2-1,NA,TGTGCCAGCAGTGTTCGAAGGGGAACGAACGAGCAGTTCTTC,CASSVRRGTNEQFF
TRBV20-1,NA,TRBJ2-7,NA,TGCAGTGCTACCAGGGACCCCTCAGGGAACGAGCAGTACTTC,CSATRDPSGNEQYF
TRBV5-1,NA,TRBJ2-7,NA,TGCGCCAGCAGCTTGGAGGCAGCGAGCTACGAGCAGTACTTC,CASSLEAASYEQYF
TRBV28,NA,TRBJ1-4,once,TGTGCCAGCATCCCCGCGACTACTAATGAAAAACTGTTTTTT,CASIPATTNEKLFF
TRBV10-3,TRBD1,TRBJ2-5,NA,TGTGCCATCAGTGGGGGACAGCAAGAGACCCAGTACTTC,CAISGGQQETQYF
TRBV20-1,NA,TRBJ1-1,NA,TGCAGTGCTAGAGAGAAGGGCGGCACCAACCCTGAAGCTTTCTTT,CSAREKGGTNPEAFF
TRBV7-2,TRBD2,TRBJ2-1,few,TGTGCCAGCAGTCAAAGCGGGGGGCAGAATGAGCAGTTCTTC,CASSQSGGQNEQFF
TRBV20-1,TRBD2,TRBJ2-3,NA,TGCAGTGCTAGGGGGACTAGCGTTACAGATACGCAGTATTTT,CSARGTSVTDTQYF
TRBV9,TRBD1,TRBJ1-6,once,TGTGCCAGCAGCGAAAAGGACAGGGGGCCGAATTCACCCCTCCACTTT,CASSEKDRGPNSPLHF
TRBV5-1,NA,TRBJ2-1,few,TGCGCCAGCAGCTTGACGAAGGTAGGGGACAAGCAGTTCTTC,CASSLTKVGDKQFF
TRBV4-3,NA,TRBJ2-5,few,TGCGCCAGCAGCCAAGATTCACCAGGGGGGCAGGAGACCCAGTACTTC,CASSQDSPGGQETQYF
TRBV10-3,NA,TRBJ1-2,few,TGTGCCATCAGGGGGGACGGATCTAACTATGGCTACACCTTC,CAIRGDGSNYGYTF
TRBV6-5,TRBD2,TRBJ2-3,NA,TGTGCCAGCAGTTACGCCAGCGGGAGTTCCGACACGCAGTATTTT,CASSYASGSSDTQYF
TRBV6-5,TRBD1,TRBJ2-7,many,TGTGCCAGCAGCCAGGACAGGAGCTCCTACGAGCAGTACTTC,CASSQDRSSYEQYF
TRBV4-3,TRBD2,TRBJ2-1,few,TGCGCCAGCAGCCAAGCCCGACTAGCGGGAGCAATTGGTAATGAGCAGTTCTTC,CASSQARLAGAIGNEQFF
TRBV18,NA,TRBJ1-4,NA,TGTGCCAGCTCACCCTCGGGGGGGCTAGGTGAAAAACTGTTTTTT,CASSPSGGLGEKLFF
TRBV6-5,TRBD1,TRBJ1-2,few,TGTGCCAGCAGTTATTTGATTGGCAGGGGGGACTATGGCTACACCTTC,CASSYLIGRGDYGYTF
TRBV14,NA,TRBJ2-7,few,TGTGCCAGCAGCCAAGAGATCACTTCGGAGCAGTACTTC,CASSQEITSEQYF
TRBV15,NA,TRBJ1-2,once,TGTGCCACCAGCGACGGAACGAACTATGGCTGCACCTTC,CATSDGTNYGCTF
TRBV28,NA,TRBJ2-3,few,TGTGCCAGCAGTTCCTTTTTGGATACGCAGTATTTT,CASSSFLDTQYF
TRBV29-1,NA,TRBJ2-5,few,TGCAGCGTTGATAAGAAGGCCGAGCAAGAGACCCAGTACTTC,CSVDKKAEQETQYF
TRBV7-2,NA,TRBJ2-2,NA,TGTGCCAGCAGCTTAGAACTCGGGGAGCTGTTTTTT,CASSLELGELFF
TRBV3-1,NA,TRBJ1-5,NA,TGTGCCAGCAGCCAAGTTACAGGTCAGCCCCAGCATTTT,CASSQVTGQPQHF
TRBV7-9,NA,TRBJ2-1,few,TGTGCCAGCAGCTTACCGTCAGGCCAGAGCTGGTTCTTC,CASSLPSGQSWFF
TRBV20-1,NA,TRBJ1-6,NA,TGCAGTGCTAGAGTGTGGACAGATGGTTCACCCCTCCACTTT,CSARVWTDGSPLHF
TRBV7-2,TRBD2,TRBJ2-1,NA,TGTGCCAGCAGGATACTAGCGTCCAATGAGCAGTTCTTC,CASRILASNEQFF
TRBV6-5,TRBD1,TRBJ2-6,NA,TGTGCCAGCAGTCGTCTGGACAGGGTGGCCAACGTCCTGACTTTC,CASSRLDRVANVLTF
TRBV12-3/TRBV12-4,NA,TRBJ2-5,NA,TGTGCCAGCAGTTACCCGAATGAGCAGTACTTC,CASSYPNEQYF
TRBV5-1,TRBD1,TRBJ2-3,NA,TGCGCCAGCAGCTTGACCGGACAGGTCGACGTAGATACGCAGTATTTT,CASSLTGQVDVDTQYF
TRBV28,TRBD1,TRBJ1-5,NA,TGTGCCAGCAGTCGGCCCGGACAGGGGGATAATCAGCCCCAGCATTTT,CASSRPGQGDNQPQHF
TRBV7-6,NA,TRBJ2-5,NA,TGTGCCAGCAGCCAACAGGGAGGGCACCAAGAGACCCAGTACTTC,CASSQQGGHQETQYF
TRBV5-1,NA,TRBJ2-1,NA,TGCGCCAGCAGCCTTGCGCCCTTCGGCAGCTTGTTCTTC,CASSLAPFGSLFF
TRBV25-1,NA,TRBJ2-5,NA,TGTGCCAGCAGTATCCCGGACAGGAGGGAAGGGCAGTACTTC,CASSIPDRREGQYF
TRBV6-2/TRBV6-3,NA,TRBJ2-1,few,TGTGCCAGCAGTTACTCGACTGTGACTATATGGGAGCAGTTCTTC,CASSYSTVTIWEQFF
TRBV9,TRBD2,TRBJ2-3,NA,TGTGCCAGCAGCGTAGGTGGTAGCGGGATAGAGCAGTATTTT,CASSVGGSGIEQYF
TRBV7-2,TRBD2,TRBJ2-3,NA,TGTGCCAGCAGCTTAAGCGGGGGGGCCGGTGATACGCAGTATTTT,CASSLSGGAGDTQYF
TRBV20-1,NA,TRBJ1-6,NA,TGCAGTGTGGGGGGGAGGGCGTCGAGTGGTTCACCCCTCCACTTT,CSVGGRASSGSPLHF
TRBV5-1,TRBD1,TRBJ2-1,few,TGCGCCAGCAGCTCATGGGACAGGGGCGATGAGCAGTTCTTC,CASSSWDRGDEQFF
TRBV6-6,NA,TRBJ1-2,few,TGTGCCAGCAGTGAGACAGCCTATGGCTACACCTTC,CASSETAYGYTF
TRBV18,TRBD2,TRBJ2-3,NA,TGTGCCAGCTCACCACCGACTAGCGGGATATTCCCAGATACGCAGTATTTT,CASSPPTSGIFPDTQYF
TRBV9,TRBD2,TRBJ2-3,few,TGTGCCAGCAGCCAGGGACTAGCGGGGGGGCCAACTAGCACAGATACGCAGTATTTT,CASSQGLAGGPTSTDTQYF
TRBV2,NA,TRBJ2-3,NA,TGTGCCAGCAGCGCAGGGAATGTCCCAGATACGCAGTATTTT,CASSAGNVPDTQYF
TRBV7-9,TRBD1,TRBJ2-3,few,TGTGCCAGCAGCCTAAACTATCCAAGACAGGGAGTTTTCCCAGATACGCAGTATTTT,CASSLNYPRQGVFPDTQYF
TRBV4-1,TRBD1,TRBJ2-2,NA,TGCGCCAGCAGCCGGTTGTTCGACAGGGTCACCGGGGAGCTGTTTTTT,CASSRLFDRVTGELFF
TRBV27,NA,TRBJ1-5,NA,TGTGCCAGCAGTCTAGACAGTACTAGCAATCAGCCCCAGCATTTT,CASSLDSTSNQPQHF
TRBV6-2/TRBV6-3,TRBD2,TRBJ2-7,few,TGTGCCAGCAGACGGACTAGCGGGAACGGTCTTTTCGAGCAGTACTTC,CASRRTSGNGLFEQYF
TRBV4-2,NA,TRBJ2-7,few,TGTGCCAGCAGCCAAGTTCGGGACGTAACCTACGAGCAGTACTTC,CASSQVRDVTYEQYF
TRBV20-1,NA,TRBJ1-4,NA,TGCAGTGCTAGGAACAGGGTTGATGAAAAACTGTTTTTT,CSARNRVDEKLFF
TRBV7-2,TRBD1,TRBJ2-3,few,TGTGCCAGCAGCCAGGGGGTGTCAGATACGCAGTATTTT,CASSQGVSDTQYF
TRBV18,NA,TRBJ2-1,once,TGTGCCAGCTCACCGTACGACAGTAATGAGCAGGTCTTC,CASSPYDSNEQVF